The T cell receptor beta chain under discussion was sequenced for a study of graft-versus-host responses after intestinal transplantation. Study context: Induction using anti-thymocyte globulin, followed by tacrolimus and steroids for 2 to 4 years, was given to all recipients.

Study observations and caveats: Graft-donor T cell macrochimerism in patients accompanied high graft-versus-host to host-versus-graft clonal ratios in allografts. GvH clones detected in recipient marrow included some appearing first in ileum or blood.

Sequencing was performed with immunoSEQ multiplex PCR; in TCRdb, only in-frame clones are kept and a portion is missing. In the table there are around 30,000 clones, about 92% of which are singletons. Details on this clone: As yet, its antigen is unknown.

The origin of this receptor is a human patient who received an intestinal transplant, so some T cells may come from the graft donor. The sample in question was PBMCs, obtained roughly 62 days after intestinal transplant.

CDR3 in DNA: TGTGCCACCAGCAGAGATCAGGAGGAACCCATGGGGACCCAGTACTTC. Encoded protein: CATSRDQEEPMGTQYF. This rearrangement joins TRBV15 to TRBJ2-5, with D tentatively TRBD2 (5 bases). Germline V gene lookup returns CDR1 LNHNV and CDR2 YYDKDF (reference sequence). CDR3 length: 16 residues. Between the trimmed V and J ends, which lost 0 bases and 7 bases, there was a span of 18 bases.